A selection of T cell receptor beta chains follows, all from one sample in a study of human T cells and chemical hapten exposure. TCRdb passed the RACE reads through MiXCR, listing each CDR3 protein once. The repertoire has about 64,000 distinct CDR3 sequences, 9.5% to 11% of them found once; the top ten carry approximately 2.2%. This specimen was whole blood, taken in connection with sensitization to the hapten diphenylcyclopropenone (DPC). All receptors come from a woman in her 30s with alopecia areata. Some clones in this sample may be carry-over from other donors' samples. The CDR3 runs from the conserved cysteine through the conserved F or W. A D gene is named only where the DNA matches it firmly. A clone size is listed for some rows: how often the clone was seen (once, few, many), or a class if it is expanded.

.,many,TRBV9,TRBJ1-3,TGTGCCAGCAGCGTAGCGGCTGGAAACACCATATATTTT,CASSVAAGNTIYF
.,.,TRBV28,TRBJ1-1,TGTGCCAGCACCAGCCTGGGCAACACTGAAGCTTTCTTT,CASTSLGNTEAFF
.,many,TRBV6-5,TRBJ2-3,TGTGCCAGCAGGGATGGGACAGATACGCAGTATTTT,CASRDGTDTQYF
TRBD1,few,TRBV6-1,TRBJ1-6,TGTGCCAGCAGTGAACTGGACAGGCTGAATTCACCCCTCCACTTT,CASSELDRLNSPLHF
TRBD1,many,TRBV29-1,TRBJ2-2,TGCAGCGTTACTCCGGGACAGGGAACCGGGGAGCTGTTTTTT,CSVTPGQGTGELFF
.,few,TRBV7-9,TRBJ1-3,TGTGCCAGCACTACCCGGGGGGACTCTGGAAACACCATATATTTT,CASTTRGDSGNTIYF
TRBD2,.,TRBV28,TRBJ2-1,TGTGCCAGCAGTTCCTTCGGGAGGGCCAATGAGCAGTTCTTC,CASSSFGRANEQFF
.,.,TRBV19,TRBJ2-3,TGTGCCAGTAGATGGACGGGGGGCACAGATACGCAGTATTTT,CASRWTGGTDTQYF
.,many,TRBV7-3,TRBJ2-7,TGTGCCAGCAGCCCGTCCGGGACACGGACCTACGAGCAGTACTTC,CASSPSGTRTYEQYF
.,.,TRBV20-1,TRBJ1-5,TGCAGTGCTAGTGGGGACGGCAATCAGCCCCAGCATTTT,CSASGDGNQPQHF
TRBD1,.,TRBV4-1,TRBJ1-1,TGCGCCAGCAGCCAAGATGACAGGGGTATCACTGAAGCTTTCTTT,CASSQDDRGITEAFF
TRBD1,.,TRBV4-3,TRBJ1-6,TGCGCCAGCAGCCAAGAGGGCAGGGGGAATTCACCCCTCCACTTT,CASSQEGRGNSPLHF
.,many,TRBV21-1,TRBJ2-5,TGTGCCAGCAGCCGTGGCTCCGCCAAGGGGGAGACCCAGTACTTC,CASSRGSAKGETQYF
.,few,TRBV5-1,TRBJ2-3,TGCGCCAGCAGCCAGGTAGCAGAAGCAGATACGCAGTATTTT,CASSQVAEADTQYF
TRBD1,many,TRBV12-3/TRBV12-4,TRBJ2-3,TGTGCCAGCAGTATGGGACAGTTAGCCACAGATACGCAGTATTTT,CASSMGQLATDTQYF
TRBD1,many,TRBV6-6,TRBJ1-1,TGTGCCAGCAGTTACTCGACAGGGGGCACTGAAGCTTTCTTT,CASSYSTGGTEAFF
.,few,TRBV28,TRBJ1-6,TGTGCCAGCAGCCCCTCGAGGGGGAGGTCCTATAATTCACCCCTCCACTTT,CASSPSRGRSYNSPLHF
.,few,TRBV6-2/TRBV6-3,TRBJ1-2,TGTGCCAGCATCGATCGACTGTCGCCTGGCTACACCTTC,CASIDRLSPGYTF
.,.,TRBV20-1,TRBJ1-1,TGCAGTGCTAGCGGAAAGACACAGAACACTGAAGCTTTCTTT,CSASGKTQNTEAFF
.,.,TRBV4-1,TRBJ2-3,TGCGCCAGCAGCCAACAATCTACGCCTGGCACAGATACGCAGTATTTT,CASSQQSTPGTDTQYF
.,.,TRBV28,TRBJ1-2,TGTGCCAGCAGACCGACGCCCCCCTATGGCTACACCTTC,CASRPTPPYGYTF
TRBD2,.,TRBV20-1,TRBJ2-5,TGCAGTGCTAGTCTAGCGGGAGGGGGGGAGACCCAGTACTTC,CSASLAGGGETQYF
.,.,TRBV7-9,TRBJ1-4,TGTGCCAGCAGCTTAGCCCTGGACAGTTCAAATGAAAAACTGTTTTTT,CASSLALDSSNEKLFF
TRBD1,.,TRBV6-5,TRBJ1-3,TGTGCCAGTATGAATTCAGGGGGCGCATCCGGAAACACCATATATTTT,CASMNSGGASGNTIYF
.,many,TRBV9,TRBJ2-3,TGTGCCAGCAGCGTAGGAGGGAACTCACGGCAGTATTTT,CASSVGGNSRQYF
TRBD1,many,TRBV20-1,TRBJ2-5,TGCAGTGCCCGTCAGGGACAGCCGGTCGAGACCCAGTACTTC,CSARQGQPVETQYF
TRBD1,many,TRBV6-2/TRBV6-3,TRBJ1-3,TGTGCCAGCAGGCCTTGGGACAGGTCTTCTGGAAACACCATATATTTT,CASRPWDRSSGNTIYF
.,many,TRBV6-1,TRBJ2-7,TGTGCCAGCAGTGGGCCGGGAATCCCACACGAGCAGTACTTC,CASSGPGIPHEQYF
.,many,TRBV30,TRBJ1-1,TGTGCCTGGAGTGACAGGGTGGCTTTCTTT,CAWSDRVAFF
.,many,TRBV20-1,TRBJ2-5,TGCAGTGCTCCCCGGACCGGAGGAGAGACCCAGTACTTC,CSAPRTGGETQYF
.,many,TRBV12-3/TRBV12-4,TRBJ1-5,TGTGCCAGCAGTTTACAGTATAGCAATCAGCCCCAGCATTTT,CASSLQYSNQPQHF
TRBD1,.,TRBV4-2,TRBJ1-5,TGTGCCAGCAGCCTGGACCCGGGACAGGGGCCGAGTCAGCCCCAGCATTTT,CASSLDPGQGPSQPQHF
.,.,TRBV5-1,TRBJ1-6,TGCGCCAGCAGCTTGGAAGTGGGTGATTCACCCCTCCACTTT,CASSLEVGDSPLHF
.,.,TRBV6-2/TRBV6-3,TRBJ1-6,TGTGCCAGCAGTTACGAGGGATATAATTCACCCCTCCACTTT,CASSYEGYNSPLHF
.,many,TRBV18,TRBJ2-6,TGTGCCAGCTCACCACCTCCGGGCAGGCAGTCTGCGGGGGCCAACGTCCTGACTTTC,CASSPPPGRQSAGANVLTF
TRBD1,many,TRBV5-1,TRBJ1-2,TGCGCCAGCAGCTTGGTCCCCCAGGGGGGGAACTATGGCTACACCTTC,CASSLVPQGGNYGYTF
.,many,TRBV20-1,TRBJ2-3,TGCAGTGCTGTCGGGACTCGGGGAGGCCCAGATACGCAGTATTTT,CSAVGTRGGPDTQYF
.,.,TRBV18,TRBJ2-2,TGTGCCAGCTCACCCCAGACCGGGGAGCTGTTTTTT,CASSPQTGELFF
.,many,TRBV6-5,TRBJ1-1,TGTGCCAGCAGTCCCCCGGGCCGCCGGACTGAAGCTTTCTTT,CASSPPGRRTEAFF
.,.,TRBV12-3/TRBV12-4,TRBJ1-5,TGTGCCAGCTCTTGGGGGGGAGACCAGCCCCAGCATTTT,CASSWGGDQPQHF
.,many,TRBV9,TRBJ1-2,TGTGCCAGCAGCGTAGCAGACCACTATGGCTACACCTTC,CASSVADHYGYTF
.,many,TRBV6-6,TRBJ1-1,TGTGCCAGCAGTTACGCCAGGGGTGAAGCTTTCTTT,CASSYARGEAFF
TRBD2,few,TRBV24-1,TRBJ2-3,TGTGCCACCAGTGACACCAGACTAGCTTGGGCAGATACGCAGTATTTT,CATSDTRLAWADTQYF
.,many,TRBV6-2/TRBV6-3,TRBJ2-5,TGTGCCAGCAGTCGTGAAACTAGTTTTGCAGAGACCCAGTACTTC,CASSRETSFAETQYF
TRBD1,few,TRBV4-2,TRBJ2-7,TGTGCCAGCAGCCAAGAGGTGCGACAGGGATCCGAGCAGTACTTC,CASSQEVRQGSEQYF
TRBD2,few,TRBV7-2,TRBJ2-3,TGTGCCAGCAGGAGTAGCGGGGGGGCAAATACGCAGTATTTT,CASRSSGGANTQYF
.,few,TRBV21-1,TRBJ1-5,TGTGCCAGCAGCAACGGGGACAGGGAAGTCGGTAGCAATCAGCCCCAGCATTTT,CASSNGDREVGSNQPQHF
TRBD2,many,TRBV7-6,TRBJ2-1,TGTGCCAGCAGCTTAACAGCGGGGGGGGATGAGCAGTTCTTC,CASSLTAGGDEQFF